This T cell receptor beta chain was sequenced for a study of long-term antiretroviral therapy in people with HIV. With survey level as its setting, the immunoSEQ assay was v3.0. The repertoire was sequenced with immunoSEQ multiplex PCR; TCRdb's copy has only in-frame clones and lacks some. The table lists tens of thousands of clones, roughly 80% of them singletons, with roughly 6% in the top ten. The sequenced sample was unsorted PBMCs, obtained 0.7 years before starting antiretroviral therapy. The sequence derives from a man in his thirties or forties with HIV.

CDR3 region: CASRRDRGRAGELFF. The CDR3 DNA reads as TGTGCCAGCAGAAGGGACAGGGGGCGCGCCGGGGAGCTGTTTTTT. This rearrangement joins TRBV28 to TRBJ2-2, with TRBD1 matching over 12 bases. The V gene end was trimmed by 6 bases and the J gene end by 6 bases; junction bases not matched to a gene: 5. CDR1 is MDHEN, CDR2 SYDVKM, per germline. The CDR3 totals 15 residues.